This is a list of T cell receptor beta chains from one sample in a study of blood T cell repertoires in COVID-19. Only in-frame clones appear in the TCRdb table, and some are missing; sequencing was by immunoSEQ multiplex PCR. This table holds about 100,000 clones, about 78% found once. Material: peripheral blood. The receptors were gathered from a man aged 45-65 years who had recovered from COVID-19. CDR3s include the opening cysteine and the closing phenylalanine or tryptophan. A D gene is named only where the DNA matches it firmly. A row's size may be missing; if present it is once, few, many or a size class.

v_gene	abundance	d_gene	j_gene	CDR3aa	CDR3nt
TRBV7-6	-	TRBD1	TRBJ2-7	CASSPWTPGTGGENEQYF	TGTGCCAGCAGTCCCTGGACCCCCGGGACAGGGGGCGAGAACGAGCAGTACTTC
TRBV5-1	-	TRBD1	TRBJ1-4	CASSLRQGGEKLFF	TGCGCCAGCAGCTTGCGACAGGGAGGTGAAAAACTGTTTTTT
TRBV7-9	-	-	TRBJ1-2	CASSLLAGYGGYTF	TGTGCCAGCAGCTTATTGGCAGGCTATGGTGGCTACACCTTC
TRBV27	-	-	TRBJ1-4	CASSQRGGEKLFF	TGTGCCAGCAGTCAAAGGGGCGGCGAAAAACTGTTTTTT
TRBV28	-	-	TRBJ2-7	CASSSPTDYEQYF	TGTGCCAGCAGTTCCCCGACAGATTACGAGCAGTACTTC
TRBV4-3	-	-	TRBJ1-2	CASSQDLGNNYGYTF	TGCGCCAGCAGCCAAGATCTGGGCAATAACTATGGCTACACCTTC
TRBV11-2	-	TRBD1	TRBJ1-4	CASSLRPGTGVSNEKLFF	TGTGCCAGCAGCTTGCGTCCCGGGACAGGGGTGTCTAATGAAAAACTGTTTTTT
TRBV19	-	TRBD1	TRBJ1-4	CASHRGTNEKLFF	TGTGCCAGCCACAGGGGAACTAATGAAAAACTGTTTTTT
TRBV14	-	-	TRBJ2-1	CASSFTRGGANEQFF	TGTGCCAGCAGTTTCACCAGGGGAGGGGCCAATGAGCAGTTCTTC
TRBV7-2	once	TRBD1	TRBJ1-1	CASSYSGGGTEAFF	TGTGCCAGCAGTTACTCAGGGGGAGGAACTGAAGCTTTCTTT
TRBV2	medium-sized	TRBD1	TRBJ1-1	CASSERDRGPWAEAFF	TGTGCCAGCAGTGAGAGAGACAGGGGGCCTTGGGCTGAAGCTTTCTTT
TRBV5-1	-	TRBD2	TRBJ2-3	CASSMGLAGADTQYF	TGCGCCAGCAGCATGGGACTAGCGGGAGCAGATACGCAGTATTTT
TRBV6-1	-	-	TRBJ2-7	CASSESAGESYEQYF	TGTGCCAGCAGTGAGTCCGCAGGGGAGTCCTACGAGCAGTACTTC
TRBV19	-	TRBD2	TRBJ2-1	CASSREGYNEQFF	TGTGCCAGTAGTAGGGAGGGCTACAATGAGCAGTTCTTC
TRBV11-2	-	TRBD1	TRBJ1-2	CASSSQGAQGYTF	TGTGCCAGCAGTTCGCAGGGGGCGCAAGGCTACACCTTC
TRBV11-3	many	-	TRBJ2-1	CASSFSGLANEQFF	TGTGCCAGCAGCTTCTCAGGACTGGCCAATGAGCAGTTCTTC
TRBV24-1	-	TRBD2	TRBJ2-5	CATSLGAAGVQETQYF	TGTGCCACCAGCCTAGGAGCAGCGGGAGTCCAAGAGACCCAGTACTTC
TRBV28	-	TRBD1	TRBJ1-2	CASSSSRQGGGYTF	TGTGCCAGCAGTTCGTCGAGACAGGGAGGTGGCTACACCTTC
TRBV14	-	TRBD1	TRBJ2-7	CASSQEGTGSYEQYF	TGTGCCAGCAGCCAAGAAGGGACAGGCTCCTACGAGCAGTACTTC
TRBV4-1	-	TRBD1	TRBJ1-3	CASSSRDSHFF	TGCGCCAGCAGCTCCCGGGACAGTCATTTTTTT
TRBV20-1	-	-	TRBJ1-2	CSATGPGGYTF	TGCAGTGCTACGGGCCCGGGGGGCTACACCTTC
TRBV6-5	-	-	TRBJ2-3	CASSSWSTDTQYF	TGTGCCAGCTCAAGCTGGAGCACAGATACGCAGTATTTT
TRBV6-5	-	TRBD1	TRBJ2-7	CASTWGQGSYEQYF	TGTGCCAGCACTTGGGGACAGGGATCCTACGAGCAGTACTTC
TRBV6-5	-	TRBD2	TRBJ2-3	CASRAGLAADTQYF	TGTGCCAGCAGGGCGGGACTAGCAGCAGATACGCAGTATTTT
TRBV2	once	-	TRBJ1-2	CASHRDGYTF	TGTGCCAGCCACAGGGATGGCTACACCTTC
TRBV7-2	-	TRBD1	TRBJ2-7	CASSLTTGGHEQYF	TGTGCCAGCAGCCTCACGACAGGGGGCCACGAGCAGTACTTC
TRBV6-6	-	-	TRBJ1-5	CASRSMSNQPQHF	TGTGCCAGCAGATCCATGAGCAATCAGCCCCAGCATTTT
TRBV6-6	-	-	TRBJ1-6	CASSPRGGFGSPLHF	TGTGCCAGCAGCCCTAGGGGAGGGTTTGGTTCACCCCTCCACTTT
TRBV7-9	-	TRBD1	TRBJ2-6	CASSWIGPGQGTGANVLTF	TGTGCCAGCAGCTGGATCGGCCCGGGACAGGGAACCGGGGCCAACGTCCTGACTTTC
TRBV19	-	-	TRBJ2-2	CASRRDFANTGELFF	TGTGCCAGTAGGCGGGACTTCGCGAACACCGGGGAGCTGTTTTTT
TRBV28	once	TRBD2	TRBJ2-7	CASFGREGPEQYF	TGTGCCAGCTTCGGGCGGGAGGGCCCCGAGCAGTACTTC
TRBV2	once	TRBD1	TRBJ2-3	CASGGQGAVDTQYF	TGTGCCAGCGGGGGACAGGGGGCAGTAGATACGCAGTATTTT
TRBV18	-	-	TRBJ2-1	CASSPSEVRNNEQFF	TGTGCCAGCTCACCCTCGGAGGTTCGAAACAATGAGCAGTTCTTC
TRBV7-2	few	-	TRBJ1-4	CASSSPDLEANEKLFF	TGTGCCAGCAGCTCCCCGGACCTGGAGGCCAATGAAAAACTGTTTTTT
TRBV7-2	-	TRBD1	TRBJ1-5	CASSMTGGDSNQPQHF	TGTGCCAGCAGCATGACAGGGGGCGATAGCAATCAGCCCCAGCATTTT
TRBV27	-	-	TRBJ1-1	CGAGGNTEAFF	TGTGGGGCCGGGGGGAACACTGAAGCTTTCTTT
TRBV6-5	-	-	TRBJ2-1	CASSTRDTRFF	TGTGCCAGCAGTACACGGGACACACGGTTCTTC
TRBV5-1	-	TRBD1	TRBJ2-5	CASSLTGGEETQYF	TGCGCCAGCAGCTTAACAGGGGGAGAGGAGACCCAGTACTTC
TRBV19	-	-	TRBJ1-4	CASSLGQYSTNEKLFF	TGTGCCAGTAGTCTTGGACAGTACTCAACTAATGAAAAACTGTTTTTT
TRBV7-6	-	TRBD2	TRBJ2-1	CASSLGSGLAGGSQFF	TGTGCCAGCAGCTTAGGATCCGGACTAGCGGGAGGTTCTCAGTTCTTC